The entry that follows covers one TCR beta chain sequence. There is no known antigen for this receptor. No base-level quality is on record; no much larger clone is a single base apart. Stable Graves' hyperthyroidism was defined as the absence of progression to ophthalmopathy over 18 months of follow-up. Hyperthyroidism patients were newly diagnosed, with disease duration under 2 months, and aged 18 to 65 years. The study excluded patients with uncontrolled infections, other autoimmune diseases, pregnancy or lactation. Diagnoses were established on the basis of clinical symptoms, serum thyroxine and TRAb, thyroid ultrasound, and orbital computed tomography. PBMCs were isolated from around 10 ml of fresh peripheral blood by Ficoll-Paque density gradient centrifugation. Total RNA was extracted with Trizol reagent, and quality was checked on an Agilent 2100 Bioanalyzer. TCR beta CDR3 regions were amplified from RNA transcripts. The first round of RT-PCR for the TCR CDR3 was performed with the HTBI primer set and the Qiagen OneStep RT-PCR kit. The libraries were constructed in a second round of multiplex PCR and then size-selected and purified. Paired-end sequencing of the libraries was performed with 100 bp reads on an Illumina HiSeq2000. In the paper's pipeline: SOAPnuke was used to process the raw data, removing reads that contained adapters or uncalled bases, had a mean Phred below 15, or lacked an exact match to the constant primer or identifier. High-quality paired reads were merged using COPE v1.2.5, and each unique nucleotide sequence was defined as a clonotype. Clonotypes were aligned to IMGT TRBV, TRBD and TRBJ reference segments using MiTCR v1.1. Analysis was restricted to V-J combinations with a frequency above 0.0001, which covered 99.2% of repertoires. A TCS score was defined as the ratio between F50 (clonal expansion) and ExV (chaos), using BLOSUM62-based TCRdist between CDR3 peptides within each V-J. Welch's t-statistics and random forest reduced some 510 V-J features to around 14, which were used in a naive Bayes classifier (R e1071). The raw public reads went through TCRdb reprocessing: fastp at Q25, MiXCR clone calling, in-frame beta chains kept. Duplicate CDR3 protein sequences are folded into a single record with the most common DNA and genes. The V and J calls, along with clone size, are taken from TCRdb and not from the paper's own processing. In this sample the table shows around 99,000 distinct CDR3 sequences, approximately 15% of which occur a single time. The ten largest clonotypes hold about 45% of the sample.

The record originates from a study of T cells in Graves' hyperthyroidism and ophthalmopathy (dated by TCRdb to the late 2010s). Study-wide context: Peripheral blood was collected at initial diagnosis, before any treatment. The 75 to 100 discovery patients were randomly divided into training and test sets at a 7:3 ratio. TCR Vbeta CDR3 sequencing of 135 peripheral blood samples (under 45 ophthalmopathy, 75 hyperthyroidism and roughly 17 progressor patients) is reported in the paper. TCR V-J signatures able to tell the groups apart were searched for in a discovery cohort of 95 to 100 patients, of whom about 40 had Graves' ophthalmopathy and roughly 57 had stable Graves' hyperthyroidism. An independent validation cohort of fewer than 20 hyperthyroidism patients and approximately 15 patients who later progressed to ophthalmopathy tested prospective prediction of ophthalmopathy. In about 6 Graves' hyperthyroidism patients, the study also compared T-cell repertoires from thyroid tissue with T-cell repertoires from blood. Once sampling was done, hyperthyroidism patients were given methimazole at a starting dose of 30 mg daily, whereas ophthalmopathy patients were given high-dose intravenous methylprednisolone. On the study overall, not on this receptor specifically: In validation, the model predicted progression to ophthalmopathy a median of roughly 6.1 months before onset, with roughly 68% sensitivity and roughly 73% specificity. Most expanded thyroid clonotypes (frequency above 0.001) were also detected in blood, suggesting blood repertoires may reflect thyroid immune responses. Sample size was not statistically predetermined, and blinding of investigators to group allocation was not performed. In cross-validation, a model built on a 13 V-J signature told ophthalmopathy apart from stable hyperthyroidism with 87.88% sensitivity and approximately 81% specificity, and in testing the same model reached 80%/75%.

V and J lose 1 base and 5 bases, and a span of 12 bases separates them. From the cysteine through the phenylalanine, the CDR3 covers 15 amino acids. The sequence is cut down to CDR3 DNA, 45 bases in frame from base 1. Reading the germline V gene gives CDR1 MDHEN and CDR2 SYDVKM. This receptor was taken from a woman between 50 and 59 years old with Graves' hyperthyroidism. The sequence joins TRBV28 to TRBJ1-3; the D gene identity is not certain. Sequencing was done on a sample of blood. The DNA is TGTGCCAGCAGTTTATTCAGGATCCGGAGAAACACCATATATTTT. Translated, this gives CASSLFRIRRNTIYF.